The 9 T cell receptor beta chains in this list originate from one sample, sequenced in a study of PD-1 blockade in classical Hodgkin lymphoma. Each of the patients experienced relapse following autologous stem cell transplantation, and their brentuximab vedotin exposure differed. This table comes from immunoSEQ multiplex PCR, and its TCRdb copy is limited to in-frame clones, with some not included. The sample records around 40,000 clones, over 55% being singletons. This material consisted of peripheral blood mononuclear cells (PBMCs), taken at baseline. Every receptor here comes from a human donor with classical Hodgkin lymphoma.

The chain carries TRBV7-2 and TRBJ2-1, with TRBD2 matching over 10 bases. The trim removed 5 bases at V and 6 bases at J, leaving 7 bases unmatched. Germline-derived CDR1 and CDR2 are SGHTA and FQGNSA. The CDR3 loop spans 15 amino acids. This chain's CDR3 is CASSQSGGAPNEQFF. The CDR3 DNA reads as TGTGCCAGCAGCCAGAGCGGGGGGGCCCCCAATGAGCAGTTCTTC.

The chain couples TRBV6-1 to TRBJ1-4; maybe TRBD1 (5 bases). The V end was cut by 4 bases, the J end by 7 bases, with 13 bases between. From germline, CDR1 is MNHNS and CDR2 SASEGT. The CDR3 runs 14 residues. The CDR3 protein is CASSVGGTGEKLFF. The CDR3 region has the DNA TGTGCCAGCAGTGTGGGGGGGACGGGTGAAAAACTGTTTTTT.

The rearrangement links TRBV7-9 to TRBJ2-7; TRBD1 matches at 7 bases. The CDR3 is 15 amino acids. CDR1 is SEHNR and CDR2 is FQNEAQ in the germline V gene (reference sequence). The V segment lost 5 bases and the J segment 3 bases; nucleotides outside the gene matches: 10. The CDR3, as DNA: TGTGCCAGCAGCCCGAGACAGGGTGGATTCTACGAGCAGTACTTC. It encodes CASSPRQGGFYEQYF.

The chain is built from TRBV5-1 and TRBJ2-3; D is possibly TRBD1 (6 bases). Germline loops: CDR1 SGHRS, CDR2 YFSETQ. The CDR3 has 15 amino acids. V was clipped by 7 bases and J by 0 bases, with 15 bases between them. CDR3 DNA sequence: TGCGCCAGCCCTGCCGGGACAAATAGCACAGATACGCAGTATTTT. It encodes CASPAGTNSTDTQYF.

The chain is built from TRBV28 and TRBJ1-4; no definite D call. CDR1 is MDHEN, CDR2 SYDVKM, per germline. Trimming removed 10 bases from V and 7 bases from J, with 16 bases in between. The CDR3 contains 13 residues. CDR3 in amino acids: CATFLAGSEKLFF. CDR3 sequence (DNA): TGTGCCACCTTCTTGGCGGGCAGTGAAAAACTGTTTTTT.

V gene TRBV19 combines with J gene TRBJ2-7; 7 nucleotides align to TRBD2. The junction had 12 bases not matched to a gene; V was cut back by 7 bases and J by 3 bases. Germline V lookup: CDR1 LNHDA, CDR2 SQIVND (reference sequence). CDR3 length equals 15 residues. The CDR3, as DNA: TGTGCCAGTATTGGCGGGGAGGGAGGGTACTACGAGCAGTACTTC. Protein: CASIGGEGGYYEQYF. Complete variable domain (other parts from reference TRBV19 and TRBJ2-7): DGGITQSPKYLFRKEGQNVTLSCEQNLNHDAMYWYRQDPGQGLRLIYYSQIVNDFQKGDIAEGYSVSREKKESFPLTVTSAQKNPTAFYLCASIGGEGGYYEQYFGPGTRLTVT.

This clone has a handful of counts. The V call is TRBV28, the J call TRBJ2-5, with D possibly being TRBD2 (6 bases). Germline values: CDR1 MDHEN, CDR2 SYDVKM. CDR3 size: 15 residues. The germline V and J ends were trimmed by 4 bases and 5 bases, with 17 bases remaining between them. The DNA of the CDR3 is TGTGCCAGCAGTTCCCGGGACTCAGTATGGGAGACCCAGTACTTC. Encoded protein: CASSSRDSVWETQYF. The variable domain in full, with the rest retrieved from reference TRBV28 and TRBJ2-5, is DVKVTQSSRYLVKRTGEKVFLECVQDMDHENMFWYRQDPGLGLRLIYFSYDVKMKEKGDIPEGYSVSREKKERFSLILESASTNQTSMYLCASSSRDSVWETQYFGPGTRLLVL.

The chain couples TRBV19 to TRBJ1-5, with D uncertain. The CDR3 consists of 12 residues. Germline V gene data show CDR1 as LNHDA and CDR2 as SQIVND (reference sequence). Between the trimmed V and J ends, which lost 3 bases and 3 bases, there was a span of 3 bases. The CDR3 DNA sequence: TGTGCCAGTAGTATCGTCAATCAGCCCCAGCATTTT. It encodes CASSIVNQPQHF.

The chain links TRBV6-1 to TRBJ2-3, with unresolved D. Looked up from germline, CDR1 is MNHNS and CDR2 is SASEGT. V lost 1 base and J 3 bases, leaving 2 bases between the germline ends. The CDR3 covers 12 residues. CDR3 DNA sequence: TGTGCCAGCAGTGAAGGGACAGATACGCAGTATTTT. This translates into CASSEGTDTQYF.